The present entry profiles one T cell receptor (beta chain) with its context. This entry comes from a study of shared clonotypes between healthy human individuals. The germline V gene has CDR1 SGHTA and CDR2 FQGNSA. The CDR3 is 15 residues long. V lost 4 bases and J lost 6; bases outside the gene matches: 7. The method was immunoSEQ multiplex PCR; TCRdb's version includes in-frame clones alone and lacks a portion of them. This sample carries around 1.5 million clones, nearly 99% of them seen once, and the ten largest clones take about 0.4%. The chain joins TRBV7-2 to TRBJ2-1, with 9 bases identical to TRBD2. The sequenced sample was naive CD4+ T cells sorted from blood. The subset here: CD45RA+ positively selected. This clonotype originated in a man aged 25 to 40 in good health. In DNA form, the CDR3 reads TGTGCCAGCAGCTCCGGGACTAGCATCTCCAATGAGCAGTTCTTC. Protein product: CASSSGTSISNEQFF.